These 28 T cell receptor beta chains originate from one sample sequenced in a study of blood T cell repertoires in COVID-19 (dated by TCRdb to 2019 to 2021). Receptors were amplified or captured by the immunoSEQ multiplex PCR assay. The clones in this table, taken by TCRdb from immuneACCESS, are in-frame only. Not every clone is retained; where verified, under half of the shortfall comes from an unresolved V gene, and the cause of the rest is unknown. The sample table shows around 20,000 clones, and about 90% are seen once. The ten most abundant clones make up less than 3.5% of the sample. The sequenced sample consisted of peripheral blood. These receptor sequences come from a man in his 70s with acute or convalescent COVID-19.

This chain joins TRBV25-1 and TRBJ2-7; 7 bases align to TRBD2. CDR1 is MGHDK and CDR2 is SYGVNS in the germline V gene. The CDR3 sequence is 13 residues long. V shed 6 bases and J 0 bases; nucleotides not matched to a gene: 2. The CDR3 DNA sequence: TGTGCCAGCAGGGTAGCGGGCTCCTACGAGCAGTACTTC. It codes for CASRVAGSYEQYF.

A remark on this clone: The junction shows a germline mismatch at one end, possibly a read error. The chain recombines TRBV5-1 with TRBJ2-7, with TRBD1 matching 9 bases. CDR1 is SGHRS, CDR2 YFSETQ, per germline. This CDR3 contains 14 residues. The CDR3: CASSSGTGTFELYF. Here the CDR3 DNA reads TGCGCCAGCAGCTCCGGGACAGGGACTTTTGAGCTGTACTTC.

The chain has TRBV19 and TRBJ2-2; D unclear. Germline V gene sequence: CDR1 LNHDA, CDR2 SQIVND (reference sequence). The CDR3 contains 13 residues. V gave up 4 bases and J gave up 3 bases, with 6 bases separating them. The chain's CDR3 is CASSTSYTGELFF. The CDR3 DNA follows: TGTGCCAGTAGTACCTCTTACACCGGGGAGCTGTTTTTT.

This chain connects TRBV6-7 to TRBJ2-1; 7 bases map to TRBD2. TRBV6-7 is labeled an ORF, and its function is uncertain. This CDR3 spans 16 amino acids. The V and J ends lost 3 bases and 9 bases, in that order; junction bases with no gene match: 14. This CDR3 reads CASSYTSGVPLGEQFF. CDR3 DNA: TGTGCCAGCAGTTATACGAGCGGGGTACCCTTAGGTGAGCAGTTCTTC.

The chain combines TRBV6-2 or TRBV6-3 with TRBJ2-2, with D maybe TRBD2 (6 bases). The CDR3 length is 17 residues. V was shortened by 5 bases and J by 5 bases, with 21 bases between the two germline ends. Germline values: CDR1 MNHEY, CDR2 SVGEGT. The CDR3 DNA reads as TGTGCCAGCAGTGCCGGGAGCGGCTTTGGTTTGACCGGGGAGCTGTTTTTT. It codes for CASSAGSGFGLTGELFF.

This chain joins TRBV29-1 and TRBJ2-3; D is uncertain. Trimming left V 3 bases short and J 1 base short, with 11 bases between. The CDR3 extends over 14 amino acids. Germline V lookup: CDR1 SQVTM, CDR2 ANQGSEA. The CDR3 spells CSVDDTSRTDTQYF. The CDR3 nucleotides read TGCAGCGTTGATGACACTTCTCGCACAGATACGCAGTATTTT.

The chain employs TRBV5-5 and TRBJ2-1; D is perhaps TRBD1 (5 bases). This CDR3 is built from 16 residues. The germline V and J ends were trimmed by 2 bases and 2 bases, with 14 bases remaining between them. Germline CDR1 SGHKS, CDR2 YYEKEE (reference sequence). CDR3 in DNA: TGTGCCAGCAGCTTTGGCAGGGCCGATACCTACAATGAGCAGTTCTTC. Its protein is CASSFGRADTYNEQFF. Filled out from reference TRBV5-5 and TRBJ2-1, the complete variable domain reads DAGVTQSPTHLIKTRGQQVTLRCSPISGHKSVSWYQQVLGQGPQFIFQYYEKEERGRGNFPDRFSARQFPNYSSELNVNALLLGDSALYLCASSFGRADTYNEQFFGPGTRLTVL.

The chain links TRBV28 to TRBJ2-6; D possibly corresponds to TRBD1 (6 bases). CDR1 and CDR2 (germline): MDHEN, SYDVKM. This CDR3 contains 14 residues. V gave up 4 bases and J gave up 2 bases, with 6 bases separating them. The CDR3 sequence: CASSYRAGANVLTF. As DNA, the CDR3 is TGTGCCAGCAGTTACAGGGCTGGGGCCAACGTCCTGACTTTC.

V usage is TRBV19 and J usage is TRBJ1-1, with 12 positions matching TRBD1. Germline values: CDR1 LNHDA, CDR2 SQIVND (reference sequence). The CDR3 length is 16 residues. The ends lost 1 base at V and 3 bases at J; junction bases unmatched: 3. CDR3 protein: CASSIGDRGPYTEAFF. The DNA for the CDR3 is TGTGCCAGTAGTATAGGGGACAGGGGGCCGTACACTGAAGCTTTCTTT.

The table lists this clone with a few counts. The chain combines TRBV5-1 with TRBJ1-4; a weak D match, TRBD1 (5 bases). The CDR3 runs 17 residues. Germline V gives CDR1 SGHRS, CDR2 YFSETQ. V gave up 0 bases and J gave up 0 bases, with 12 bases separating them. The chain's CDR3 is CASSLGSGLATNEKLFF. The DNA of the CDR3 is TGCGCCAGCAGCTTGGGGTCAGGGCTGGCAACTAATGAAAAACTGTTTTTT.

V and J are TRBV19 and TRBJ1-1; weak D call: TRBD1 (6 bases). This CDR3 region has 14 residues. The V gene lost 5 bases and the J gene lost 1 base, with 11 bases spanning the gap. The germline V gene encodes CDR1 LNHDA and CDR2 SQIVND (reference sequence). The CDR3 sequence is CASSSTGGNTEAFF. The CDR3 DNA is TGTGCCAGTAGTTCGACAGGAGGGAACACTGAAGCTTTCTTT.

The CDR3 sequence is CASSDRGRGGYTF. Written as DNA, the CDR3 is TGTGCCAGCAGCGACAGGGGGCGAGGAGGCTACACCTTC. This chain joins TRBV6-6 and TRBJ1-2, with TRBD1 identical over 10 bases. CDR1 is MNHNY and CDR2 is SVGAGI in the germline V gene (reference sequence). J lost 8 bases, V lost 6 bases, and 6 bases had no gene match. The CDR3 length is 13 residues.

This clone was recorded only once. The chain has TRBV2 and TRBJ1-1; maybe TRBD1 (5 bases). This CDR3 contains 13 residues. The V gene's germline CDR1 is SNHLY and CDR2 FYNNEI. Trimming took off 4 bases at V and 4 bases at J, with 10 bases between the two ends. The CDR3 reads CASSVDMGTEAFF. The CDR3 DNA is TGTGCCAGCAGTGTGGACATGGGCACTGAAGCTTTCTTT.

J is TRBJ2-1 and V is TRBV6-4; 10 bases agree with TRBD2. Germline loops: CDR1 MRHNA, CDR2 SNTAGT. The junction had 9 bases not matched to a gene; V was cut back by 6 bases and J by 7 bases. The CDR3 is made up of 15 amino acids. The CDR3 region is CASSPAGGPGNEQFF. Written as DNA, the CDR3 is TGTGCCAGCAGCCCAGCGGGGGGGCCCGGGAATGAGCAGTTCTTC.

The CDR3 reads CASTWLSEQFF. The DNA of the CDR3 is TGTGCCAGCACCTGGTTGAGTGAGCAGTTCTTC. V usage is TRBV25-1 and J usage is TRBJ2-1; D ambiguous. V lost 7 bases to trimming and J lost 9 bases, with 10 bases between them. The CDR3 is 11 amino acids. CDR1 MGHDK and CDR2 SYGVNS come from the germline V gene. The whole variable domain, remainder taken from reference TRBV25-1 and TRBJ2-1, is EADIYQTPRYLVIGTGKKITLECSQTMGHDKMYWYQQDPGMELHLIHYSYGVNSTEKGDLSSESTVSRIRTEHFPLTLESARPSHTSQYLCASTWLSEQFFGPGTRLTVL.

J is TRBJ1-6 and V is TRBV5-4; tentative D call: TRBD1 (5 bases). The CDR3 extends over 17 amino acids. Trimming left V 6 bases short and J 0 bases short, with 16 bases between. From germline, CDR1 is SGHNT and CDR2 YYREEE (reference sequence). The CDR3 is CASKLSGTSSYNSPLHF. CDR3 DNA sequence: TGTGCCAGCAAATTATCAGGGACTAGCTCCTATAATTCACCCCTCCACTTT.

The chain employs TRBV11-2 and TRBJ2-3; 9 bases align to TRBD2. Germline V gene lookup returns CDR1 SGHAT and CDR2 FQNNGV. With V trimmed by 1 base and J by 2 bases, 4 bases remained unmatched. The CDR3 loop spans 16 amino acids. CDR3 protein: CASSLVGLATTDTQYF. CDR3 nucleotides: TGTGCCAGCAGCTTAGTGGGACTAGCTACCACAGATACGCAGTATTTT.

CDR3 sequence reads: CASSHPEPRMGTPYEQYF. CDR3 DNA: TGTGCCAGCAGCCACCCTGAGCCACGGATGGGGACTCCCTACGAGCAGTACTTC. V gene TRBV6-2 or TRBV6-3 combines with J gene TRBJ2-7; the D gene is possibly TRBD2 (6 bases). Germline CDR1 is MNHEY and CDR2 is SVGEGT. Trimming shortened V by 6 bases and J by 2 bases, and 26 bases separated the two germline ends. The CDR3 consists of 18 residues.

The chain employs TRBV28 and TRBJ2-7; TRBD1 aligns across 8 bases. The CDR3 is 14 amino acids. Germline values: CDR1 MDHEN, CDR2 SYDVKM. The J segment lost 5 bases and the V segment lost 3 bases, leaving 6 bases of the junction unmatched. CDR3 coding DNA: TGTGCCAGCAGTTTGGGGAACAGGGGGAACGAGCAGTACTTC. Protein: CASSLGNRGNEQYF.

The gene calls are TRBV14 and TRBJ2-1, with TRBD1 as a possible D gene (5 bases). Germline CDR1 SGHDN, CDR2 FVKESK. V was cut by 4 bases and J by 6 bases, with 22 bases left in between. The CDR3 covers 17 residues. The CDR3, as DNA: TGTGCCAGCAGCCCTTGGGTAACAGGCCGCCTCTCCAATGAGCAGTTCTTC. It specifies CASSPWVTGRLSNEQFF.

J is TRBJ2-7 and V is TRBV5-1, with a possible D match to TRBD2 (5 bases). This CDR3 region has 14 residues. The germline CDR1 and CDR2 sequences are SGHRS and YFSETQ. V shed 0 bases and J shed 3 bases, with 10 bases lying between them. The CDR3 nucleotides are TGCGCCAGCAGCTTGGCCGGGGAGCTCTACGAGCAGTACTTC. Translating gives CASSLAGELYEQYF.

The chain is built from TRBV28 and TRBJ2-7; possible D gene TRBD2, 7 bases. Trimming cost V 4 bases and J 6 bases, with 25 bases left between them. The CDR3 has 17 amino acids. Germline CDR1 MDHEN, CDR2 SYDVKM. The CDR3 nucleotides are TGTGCCAGCAGTTACTGGGGGCTTCGGACTAGTGTAGGCGAGCAGTACTTC. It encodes CASSYWGLRTSVGEQYF.

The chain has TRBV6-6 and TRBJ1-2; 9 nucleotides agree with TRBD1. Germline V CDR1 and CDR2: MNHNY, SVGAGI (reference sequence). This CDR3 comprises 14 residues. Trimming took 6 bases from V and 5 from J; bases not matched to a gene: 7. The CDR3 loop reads CASSKTGGAYGYTF. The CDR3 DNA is TGTGCCAGCAGCAAAACAGGGGGCGCGTATGGCTACACCTTC.

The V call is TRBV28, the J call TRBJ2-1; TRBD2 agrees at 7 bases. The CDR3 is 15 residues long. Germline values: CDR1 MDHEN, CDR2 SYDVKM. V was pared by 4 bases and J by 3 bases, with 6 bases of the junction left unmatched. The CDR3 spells CASSSTSAYYNEQFF. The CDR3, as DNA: TGTGCCAGCAGTTCAACTAGCGCCTACTACAATGAGCAGTTCTTC.

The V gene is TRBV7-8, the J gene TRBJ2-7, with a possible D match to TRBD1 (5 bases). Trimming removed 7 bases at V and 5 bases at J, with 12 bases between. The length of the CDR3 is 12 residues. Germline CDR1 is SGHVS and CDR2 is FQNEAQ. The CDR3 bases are TGTGCCAGCACTCGGACAATCGACGAGCAGTACTTC. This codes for CASTRTIDEQYF.

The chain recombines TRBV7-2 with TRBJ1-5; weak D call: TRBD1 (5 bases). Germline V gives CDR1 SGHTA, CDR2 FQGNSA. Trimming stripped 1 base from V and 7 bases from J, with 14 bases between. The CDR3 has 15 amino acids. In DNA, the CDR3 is TGTGCCAGCAGCTTAGTGGGGGGGACGGGGCAGCCCCAGCATTTT. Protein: CASSLVGGTGQPQHF.

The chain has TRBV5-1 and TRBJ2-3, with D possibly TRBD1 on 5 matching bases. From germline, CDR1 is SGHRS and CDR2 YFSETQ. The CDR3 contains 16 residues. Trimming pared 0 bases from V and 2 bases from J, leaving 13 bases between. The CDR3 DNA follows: TGCGCCAGCAGCTTGGCCCTCAAAGGGGACACAGATACGCAGTATTTT. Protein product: CASSLALKGDTDTQYF.

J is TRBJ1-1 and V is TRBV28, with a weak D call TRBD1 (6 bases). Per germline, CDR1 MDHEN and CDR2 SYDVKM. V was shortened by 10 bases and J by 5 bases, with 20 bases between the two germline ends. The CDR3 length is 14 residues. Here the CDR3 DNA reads TGTGCCACCACCGGACCACAGGGTAGGACTGAAGCTTTCTTT. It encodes CATTGPQGRTEAFF.